The source of this T cell receptor beta chain is a study of regulatory T cells in long-lasting Graves disease. Investigators prepared the TCR beta libraries by applying iRepertoire HTBI primers and Arm-PCR of CDR3 regions. A single record per CDR3 protein comes from TCRdb applying MiXCR to the multiplex PCR reads. The sample has about 340,000 distinct CDR3 sequences; around 20% are singletons. The CDR3 spans 17 residues. The junction had 10 bases not matched to a gene; V was cut back by 5 bases and J by 2 bases. Worth noting for this clonotype: Its specificity is unknown.

Sample time point: persistent/refractory GD, antithyroid drugs over 5 years with positive TRAb. Extracted RNA from PBMCs served as the source of the TCR library. Under American Thyroid Association guidelines, Graves' disease was diagnosed. Regarding the study as a whole: Exclusively peripheral blood, rather than thyroid tissue, was studied.

This clonotype was sampled from a female donor with Graves disease. The source material was peripheral blood mononuclear cells (PBMCs), sampled when the disease was refractory, from a patient treated with antithyroid drugs. The chain joins TRBV12-3 or TRBV12-4 to TRBJ1-2, with 11 nucleotides matching TRBD1. This chain's CDR3 is CASSAGQGAGKNYGYTF. The CDR3 DNA reads TGTGCCAGCAGTGCCGGACAGGGGGCGGGAAAGAACTATGGCTACACCTTC.